This TCR beta chain was recovered during a study of beta chain features in type 1 diabetes (dated by TCRdb to 2017 to 2018). The study in broad terms: Mean age, gender distribution, total cell number and subset yield did not differ between patients and healthy donors. A total of some 100,000,000 sorted cells were examined across all samples, and the number of cells per subset was strongly correlated with RNA yield. The study compared TCRB repertoires of sorted circulating CD4+ T cell subsets between recently diagnosed type 1 diabetes patients and matched healthy donors. Naive and central memory subsets were obtained from all 30 or so donors, but regulatory and stem cell-like memory subsets were isolated from only 8 patients and roughly eight healthy donors.

Ten or more counts support this clone. Its antigen is unknown. One base away there is no much larger clone; base qualities are not given. The study at large found these results: Because cDNA rather than genomic DNA was sequenced, highly expressing activated cells could have been over-represented, although no difference in activation and CD3 levels was found between groups. The naive, central memory and regulatory TCRB repertoires appeared to resemble one another more closely among patients than among healthy donors. Because small numbers of individuals were included in the HLA sub-analyses, any influence of HLA type on TCRB rearrangement was left unresolved. At VDJ recombination sites, patients with type 1 diabetes made fewer insertions and deleted more nucleotides, a pattern implying thymic rearrangement abnormalities. Shorter templates might have been favored by PCR, but patient and control samples were amplified and corrected together, so both groups would have been affected equally by any skew. A moderate but significant shortening of TCRB CDR3 length was observed in type 1 diabetes patients in all four CD4+ subsets.

Via the germline V gene (reference sequence), CDR1 is SEHNR and CDR2 FQNEAQ. The CDR3 covers 14 residues, taking in both the cysteine and the phenylalanine. The sequence is cut down to CDR3 DNA, 42 bases in frame from base 1. The germline V and J ends show losses of 6 bases and 5 bases respectively, and no gene match explains 3 bases of the junction. The High Capacity cDNA Reverse Transcription Kit was used to reverse transcribe all of the isolated RNA, meaning that expressed TCRB transcripts were what got sequenced. Deep immunoSEQ sequencing was applied to naive, central memory and regulatory T cell samples, giving an average of around 3.8 million total reads per sample. Sorted cells were lysed in RLT buffer, and RNA was extracted using DNase-treated RNeasy Micro or Mini kits according to cell number. To prevent cross-contamination, every cell subset was processed on its own, while patient and healthy donor samples were processed together. Using the immunoSEQ multiplex PCR, TCRB sequences were amplified from cDNA into 87-bp fragments spanning the CDR3 region. Amplicons were sequenced on the Illumina HiSeq platform. The authors' pipeline ran thus. Synthetic template baselines were used to correct PCR bias computationally, reads within Hamming distance 2 were collapsed together, and singletons that could not be merged were discarded. Reads were aligned against IMGT to assign V, D and J genes, CDR3 length and insertions or deletions at six rearrangement sites. Within each subset, clonotype counts were normalized to sorted cell number, after which true diversity and Gini coefficients were computed with the tcR R package. Repertoire sharing was quantified using the overlap coefficient calculated on TCRB nucleotide sequences. TCRdb obtained this table from immuneACCESS and retained in-frame rearrangements with V and J assigned. These tables miss some clones; where compared with another copy, unresolved V genes account for less than half of the shortfall, and the remainder is unexplained. The V and J calls and the clone size are those of that table, but D and trimming were determined from the DNA. Recorded for this sample are 160,000 or so clones; 7.5% to 10% of them occurred a single time. Over 2% of the sample goes to the ten largest clones.

Each donor gave one peripheral blood draw, roughly 110 mL on average, collected into heparinised tubes. A BD FACSAria II was used to sort naive, central memory, regulatory and stem cell-like memory CD4+ T cells with a panel that included CD45RO, CCR7, CD25, CD127, CD95 and CD27. All sorted populations exceeded 98% purity. PBMCs were isolated right away by Lymphoprep density gradient centrifugation and were stained directly, without culture. So that batch effects would be minimized, each experiment stained and sorted samples in pairs, pairing one healthy donor with one patient. The receptor's source is a woman between 18 and 30 years old in good health. Source material: central memory CD4+ T cells from blood. The rearrangement joined TRBV7-9 to TRBJ2-3, with TRBD2 matching 12 junction bases. The bases are TGTGCCAGCAGACCGGGACTAGCGGGAGATACGCAGTATTTT. Its protein is CASRPGLAGDTQYF.